The present T cell receptor (beta chain) was sequenced within a study of blood T cell repertoires in COVID-19. Germline CDR1 and CDR2: SGHTA and FQGNSA. This CDR3 contains 14 residues. V lost 9 bases and J lost 7; bases outside the gene matches: 8. Cohorts were based on clinical histories the participants reported. The table came from immunoSEQ multiplex PCR; TCRdb's copy has only in-frame clones and leaves some out. This table holds about 240,000 clones, 83% found once. The specimen sequenced was PBMCs or T cells enriched from blood (not recorded which). This clonotype was sampled from a woman aged 40 to 55 who had been exposed to COVID-19. This chain joins TRBV7-2 and TRBJ2-5; 13 nucleotides line up with TRBD2. The CDR3 loop is CASRTSGGGGTQYF. The CDR3 DNA is TGTGCCAGTCGGACTAGCGGGGGCGGGGGGACCCAGTACTTC.